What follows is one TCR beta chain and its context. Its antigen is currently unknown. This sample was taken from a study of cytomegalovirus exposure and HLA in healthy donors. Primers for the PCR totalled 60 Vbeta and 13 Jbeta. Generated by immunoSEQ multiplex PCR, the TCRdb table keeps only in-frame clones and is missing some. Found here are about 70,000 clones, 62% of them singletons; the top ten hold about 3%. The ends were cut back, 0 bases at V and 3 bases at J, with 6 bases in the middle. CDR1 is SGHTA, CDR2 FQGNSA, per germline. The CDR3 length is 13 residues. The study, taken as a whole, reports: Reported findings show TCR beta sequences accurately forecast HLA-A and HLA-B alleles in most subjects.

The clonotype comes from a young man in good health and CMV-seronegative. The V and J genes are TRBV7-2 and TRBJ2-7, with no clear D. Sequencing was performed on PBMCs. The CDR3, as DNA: TGTGCCAGCAGCTTAGCGCCAGACTACGAGCAGTACTTC. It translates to CASSLAPDYEQYF.